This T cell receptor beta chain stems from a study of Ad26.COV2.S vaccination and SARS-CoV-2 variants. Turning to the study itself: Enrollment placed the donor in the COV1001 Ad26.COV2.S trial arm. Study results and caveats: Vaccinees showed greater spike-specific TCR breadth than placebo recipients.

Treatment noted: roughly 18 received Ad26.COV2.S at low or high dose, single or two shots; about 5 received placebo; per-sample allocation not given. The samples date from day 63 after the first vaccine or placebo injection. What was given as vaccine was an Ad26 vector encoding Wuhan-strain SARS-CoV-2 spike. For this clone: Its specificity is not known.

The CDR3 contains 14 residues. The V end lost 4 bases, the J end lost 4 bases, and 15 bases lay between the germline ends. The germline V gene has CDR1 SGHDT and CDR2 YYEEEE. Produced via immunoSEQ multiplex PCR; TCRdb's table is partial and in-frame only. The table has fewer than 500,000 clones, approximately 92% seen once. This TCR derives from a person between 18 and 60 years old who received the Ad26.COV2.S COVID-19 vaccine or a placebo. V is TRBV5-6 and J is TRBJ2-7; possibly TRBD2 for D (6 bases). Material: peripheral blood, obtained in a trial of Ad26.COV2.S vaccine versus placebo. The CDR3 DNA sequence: TGTGCCAGCAGCGGGGTAGGGGACTCATACGAGCAGTACGTC. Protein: CASSGVGDSYEQYV.